These T cell receptor beta chains were read from a single sample in a study of T cell responses to AZD1222 COVID-19 vaccine. Sequencing was performed with immunoSEQ multiplex PCR; in TCRdb, only in-frame clones are kept and a portion is missing. The table shows fewer than 200,000 clones, with 80% to 90% occurring only once. The sequencing here drew on peripheral blood, taken 28 days after the second dose of the MenACWY control vaccine. The source is an adult who received the MenACWY meningococcal vaccine as a control. Each CDR3 is given with its conserved first and last residue. The D gene is left open where the match is weak. Part of the rows lack a size; the others show once, few, many or a class for expanded clones.

d_gene: TRBD1
abundance: -
v_gene: TRBV28
j_gene: TRBJ2-7
CDR3aa: CASSTGGALYEQYF
CDR3nt: TGTGCCAGCAGTACAGGGGGCGCTTTGTACGAGCAGTACTTC

d_gene: TRBD1
abundance: -
v_gene: TRBV6-5
j_gene: TRBJ2-5
CDR3aa: CASSYWQGVGETQYF
CDR3nt: TGTGCCAGCAGTTATTGGCAGGGGGTAGGGGAGACCCAGTACTTC

d_gene: -
abundance: -
v_gene: TRBV25-1
j_gene: TRBJ2-3
CDR3aa: CASSEGSATPTQYF
CDR3nt: TGTGCCAGCAGTGAGGGATCAGCGACCCCCACGCAGTATTTT

d_gene: -
abundance: -
v_gene: TRBV12-3/TRBV12-4
j_gene: TRBJ1-3
CDR3aa: CASSLGSGNTIYF
CDR3nt: TGTGCCAGCAGTTTAGGGTCTGGAAACACCATATATTTT

d_gene: -
abundance: -
v_gene: TRBV20-1
j_gene: TRBJ2-7
CDR3aa: CSASVTAPHEQYF
CDR3nt: TGCAGTGCTAGTGTGACTGCGCCTCACGAGCAGTACTTC

d_gene: -
abundance: -
v_gene: TRBV29-1
j_gene: TRBJ1-2
CDR3aa: CSGGETFGYTF
CDR3nt: TGCAGCGGAGGCGAAACTTTTGGCTACACCTTC

d_gene: -
abundance: -
v_gene: TRBV28
j_gene: TRBJ1-4
CDR3aa: CASSPTTTNEKLFF
CDR3nt: TGTGCCAGCAGCCCGACGACAACTAATGAAAAACTGTTTTTT

d_gene: TRBD1
abundance: once
v_gene: TRBV2
j_gene: TRBJ2-1
CDR3aa: CASRTGDLNEQFF
CDR3nt: TGTGCCAGCAGAACAGGGGACCTTAATGAGCAGTTCTTC

d_gene: -
abundance: once
v_gene: TRBV12-3/TRBV12-4
j_gene: TRBJ2-2
CDR3aa: CASSLTARGELFF
CDR3nt: TGTGCCAGCAGTTTAACGGCTCGCGGGGAGCTGTTTTTT

d_gene: -
abundance: -
v_gene: TRBV24-1
j_gene: TRBJ1-4
CDR3aa: CATRDRKTGFGEKLFF
CDR3nt: TGTGCCACCAGGGACCGCAAAACAGGGTTCGGGGAAAAACTGTTTTTT

d_gene: -
abundance: -
v_gene: TRBV3-1/TRBV3-2
j_gene: TRBJ1-2
CDR3aa: CASSQDLYGYTF
CDR3nt: TGTGCCAGCAGCCAAGATTTATATGGCTACACCTTC

d_gene: -
abundance: -
v_gene: TRBV19
j_gene: TRBJ1-1
CDR3aa: CASSHRSGNTEAFF
CDR3nt: TGTGCCAGTAGTCACAGGTCCGGGAACACTGAAGCTTTCTTT

d_gene: TRBD1
abundance: -
v_gene: TRBV11-2
j_gene: TRBJ2-7
CDR3aa: CASSFGTVYEQYF
CDR3nt: TGTGCCAGCAGCTTCGGGACAGTCTACGAGCAGTACTTC

d_gene: TRBD2
abundance: -
v_gene: TRBV7-9
j_gene: TRBJ2-7
CDR3aa: CASSLGGRQPGLAAYEQYF
CDR3nt: TGTGCCAGCAGCTTAGGGGGAAGACAGCCGGGACTAGCGGCCTACGAGCAGTACTTC

d_gene: -
abundance: once
v_gene: TRBV18
j_gene: TRBJ1-2
CDR3aa: CASSGQLANYGYTF
CDR3nt: TGTGCCAGCTCAGGACAGTTAGCTAACTATGGCTACACCTTC

d_gene: -
abundance: -
v_gene: TRBV11-2
j_gene: TRBJ1-5
CDR3aa: CASSLDRGYQPQHF
CDR3nt: TGTGCCAGCAGCTTAGATAGGGGGTATCAGCCCCAGCATTTT

d_gene: -
abundance: -
v_gene: TRBV21-1
j_gene: TRBJ2-7
CDR3aa: CASRVQFQGALGLEQYF
CDR3nt: TGTGCCAGCAGGGTTCAGTTTCAGGGGGCCTTGGGGCTCGAGCAGTACTTC

d_gene: -
abundance: -
v_gene: TRBV27
j_gene: TRBJ2-6
CDR3aa: CASSFYQGLYSGANVLTF
CDR3nt: TGTGCCAGCAGTTTTTATCAGGGCCTCTACTCTGGGGCCAACGTCCTGACTTTC

d_gene: -
abundance: -
v_gene: TRBV15
j_gene: TRBJ2-3
CDR3aa: CATSSATDTQYF
CDR3nt: TGTGCCACCAGCAGTGCCACAGATACGCAGTATTTT

d_gene: -
abundance: -
v_gene: TRBV6-2/TRBV6-3
j_gene: TRBJ2-7
CDR3aa: CASSYGNSYEQYF
CDR3nt: TGTGCCAGCAGTTACGGGAACTCCTACGAGCAGTACTTC

d_gene: -
abundance: once
v_gene: TRBV3-1/TRBV3-2
j_gene: TRBJ2-7
CDR3aa: CASSQDDYEQYF
CDR3nt: TGTGCCAGCAGCCAAGATGACTACGAGCAGTACTTC

d_gene: -
abundance: -
v_gene: TRBV28
j_gene: TRBJ1-2
CDR3aa: CASSFRPNYGYTF
CDR3nt: TGTGCCAGCAGTTTTCGGCCGAACTATGGCTACACCTTC

d_gene: -
abundance: -
v_gene: TRBV24-1
j_gene: TRBJ2-1
CDR3aa: CATSDPQDNDNEQFF
CDR3nt: TGTGCCACCAGTGACCCCCAGGACAACGACAATGAGCAGTTCTTC

d_gene: -
abundance: -
v_gene: TRBV28
j_gene: TRBJ1-3
CDR3aa: CASSLGGAGGNTIYF
CDR3nt: TGTGCCAGCAGCCTAGGGGGGGCCGGTGGAAACACCATATATTTT

d_gene: -
abundance: -
v_gene: TRBV10-3
j_gene: TRBJ2-7
CDR3aa: CAVQIQGYEQYF
CDR3nt: TGTGCCGTCCAGATCCAAGGCTACGAGCAGTACTTC

d_gene: -
abundance: -
v_gene: TRBV10-3
j_gene: TRBJ2-2
CDR3aa: CAISGQAGELFF
CDR3nt: TGTGCCATCAGTGGACAGGCCGGGGAGCTGTTTTTT

d_gene: -
abundance: -
v_gene: TRBV28
j_gene: TRBJ1-2
CDR3aa: CASSSVEGYTF
CDR3nt: TGTGCCAGCAGTTCCGTAGAAGGCTACACCTTC

d_gene: TRBD1
abundance: -
v_gene: TRBV25-1
j_gene: TRBJ2-1
CDR3aa: CASSWDRGGNEQFF
CDR3nt: TGTGCCAGCAGCTGGGACAGGGGGGGCAATGAGCAGTTCTTC

d_gene: -
abundance: -
v_gene: TRBV30
j_gene: TRBJ2-1
CDR3aa: CAWSVPNEQFF
CDR3nt: TGTGCCTGGAGTGTACCGAATGAGCAGTTCTTC

d_gene: -
abundance: once
v_gene: TRBV10-1
j_gene: TRBJ2-7
CDR3aa: CASKYKSDRRYEQYF
CDR3nt: TGCGCCAGCAAGTATAAAAGTGACAGAAGGTACGAGCAGTACTTC

d_gene: TRBD2
abundance: -
v_gene: TRBV27
j_gene: TRBJ2-7
CDR3aa: CASSLSAAGVGYEQYF
CDR3nt: TGTGCCAGCAGTTTATCGGCGGCGGGAGTGGGTTACGAGCAGTACTTC

d_gene: -
abundance: -
v_gene: TRBV12-3/TRBV12-4
j_gene: TRBJ2-1
CDR3aa: CASSSRREQFF
CDR3nt: TGTGCCAGCAGTTCCCGCCGCGAGCAGTTCTTC

d_gene: -
abundance: -
v_gene: TRBV9
j_gene: TRBJ2-6
CDR3aa: CASSPPSSGANVLTF
CDR3nt: TGTGCCAGCAGCCCTCCTAGCTCTGGGGCCAACGTCCTGACTTTC

d_gene: -
abundance: -
v_gene: TRBV30
j_gene: TRBJ1-5
CDR3aa: CAWSVPGRGHQPQHF
CDR3nt: TGTGCCTGGAGTGTACCGGGGAGGGGTCATCAGCCCCAGCATTTT

d_gene: -
abundance: -
v_gene: TRBV4-3
j_gene: TRBJ1-4
CDR3aa: CASSQDRVKRVEKLFF
CDR3nt: TGCGCCAGCAGCCAAGATAGGGTCAAGAGAGTTGAAAAACTGTTTTTT

d_gene: TRBD2
abundance: -
v_gene: TRBV5-1
j_gene: TRBJ2-7
CDR3aa: CASSLVLSGSHYEQYF
CDR3nt: TGCGCCAGCAGCTTGGTTTTAAGCGGGAGTCACTACGAGCAGTACTTC

d_gene: -
abundance: -
v_gene: TRBV15
j_gene: TRBJ2-5
CDR3aa: CATSRAGVWETQYF
CDR3nt: TGTGCCACCAGCAGAGCAGGGGTTTGGGAGACCCAGTACTTC

d_gene: -
abundance: -
v_gene: TRBV30
j_gene: TRBJ1-1
CDR3aa: CAWTRRVTEAFF
CDR3nt: TGTGCCTGGACGCGGAGAGTCACTGAAGCTTTCTTT

d_gene: TRBD2
abundance: once
v_gene: TRBV5-1
j_gene: TRBJ2-7
CDR3aa: CASSGTWTSGESYEQYF
CDR3nt: TGCGCCAGCAGCGGAACATGGACTAGCGGGGAGTCCTACGAGCAGTACTTC

d_gene: TRBD2
abundance: -
v_gene: TRBV2
j_gene: TRBJ2-2
CDR3aa: CASSPQSGRARDQGELFF
CDR3nt: TGTGCCAGCAGTCCTCAAAGCGGGAGAGCCCGGGACCAAGGGGAGCTGTTTTTT